This entry concerns a single T cell receptor (beta chain). This specimen comes from a study of response to subunit inactivated influenza vaccine. TCRdb ran MiXCR on the RT-PCR reads and lists one entry per CDR3 protein. The sample gives 450,000 to 600,000 distinct CDR3 sequences, 6% to 9% of which show up once; roughly 13% is in the top ten. Germline CDR1 reads LGHDT; CDR2 reads YNNKEL (reference sequence). CDR3 length: 15 residues. V lost 5 bases, J lost 5 bases, and 8 bases stayed unmatched. This chain joins TRBV3-1 and TRBJ2-5; 10 bases map to TRBD2. The TCR comes from a man between 50 and 69 years old who received an inactivated influenza vaccine. The sequences come from PBMCs from blood, collected roughly 24 months after vaccination. CDR3 residues: CASSFGAGGPETQYF. CDR3 in DNA: TGTGCCAGCAGCTTCGGAGCGGGAGGGCCGGAGACCCAGTACTTC.